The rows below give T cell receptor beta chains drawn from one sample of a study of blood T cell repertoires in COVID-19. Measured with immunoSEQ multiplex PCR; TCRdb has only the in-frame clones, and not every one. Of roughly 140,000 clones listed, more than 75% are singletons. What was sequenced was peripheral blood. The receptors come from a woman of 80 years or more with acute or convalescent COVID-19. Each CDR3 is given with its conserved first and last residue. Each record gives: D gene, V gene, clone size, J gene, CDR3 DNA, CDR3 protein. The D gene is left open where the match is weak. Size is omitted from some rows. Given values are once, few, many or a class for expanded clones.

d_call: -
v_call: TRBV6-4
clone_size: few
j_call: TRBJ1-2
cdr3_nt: TGTGCCAGCAGTGTGGGGCGTAACTATGGCTACACCTTC
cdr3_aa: CASSVGRNYGYTF

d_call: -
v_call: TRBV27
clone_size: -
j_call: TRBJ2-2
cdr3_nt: TGTGCCAGCAGTCCCCTGGGGGGAACCGGGGAGCTGTTTTTT
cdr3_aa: CASSPLGGTGELFF

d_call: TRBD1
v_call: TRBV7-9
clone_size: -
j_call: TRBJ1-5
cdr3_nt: TGTGCCAGCAGCTTTACAGGGGACGGGCCCCAGCATTTT
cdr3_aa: CASSFTGDGPQHF

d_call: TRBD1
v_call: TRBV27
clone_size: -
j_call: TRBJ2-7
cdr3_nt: TGTGCCAGCAGTGCTTTCCGGGACAGTACCTACGAGCAGTACTTC
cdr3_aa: CASSAFRDSTYEQYF

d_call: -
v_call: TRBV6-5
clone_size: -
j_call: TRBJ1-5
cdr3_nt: TGTGCCAGCAGTCCGAACAATGATCAGCCCCAGCATTTT
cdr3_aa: CASSPNNDQPQHF

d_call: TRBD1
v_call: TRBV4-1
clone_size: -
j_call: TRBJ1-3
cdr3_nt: TGCGCCAGCAGTCGGGACAGAGTCTTCGGTGGGACTGGAAACACCATATATTTT
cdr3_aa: CASSRDRVFGGTGNTIYF

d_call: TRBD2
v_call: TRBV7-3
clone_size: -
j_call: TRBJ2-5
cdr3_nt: TGTGCCAGCAGCTTAAAGCGTTCTAGCGGGGGCAACCCGTTGAACCAAGAGACCCAGTACTTC
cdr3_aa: CASSLKRSSGGNPLNQETQYF

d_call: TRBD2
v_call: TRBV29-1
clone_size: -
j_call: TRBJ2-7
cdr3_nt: TGCAGCGTTGCTCTAGCGGCCTCCTACGAGCAGTACTTC
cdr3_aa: CSVALAASYEQYF

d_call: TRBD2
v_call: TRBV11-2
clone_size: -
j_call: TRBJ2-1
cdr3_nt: TGTGCCAGCAGCTTAGGGACTAGCGGCCCCCGGTTTTTCTACAATGAGCAGTTCTTC
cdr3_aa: CASSLGTSGPRFFYNEQFF

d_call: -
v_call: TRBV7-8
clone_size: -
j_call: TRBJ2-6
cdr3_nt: TGTGCCAGCAGCAAGACAGACTCTGGGGCCAACGTCCTGACTTTC
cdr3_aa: CASSKTDSGANVLTF

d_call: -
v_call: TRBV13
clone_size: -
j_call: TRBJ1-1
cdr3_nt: TGTGCCAGCAGCTTAGTGGAGACTGAAGCTTTCTTT
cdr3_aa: CASSLVETEAFF

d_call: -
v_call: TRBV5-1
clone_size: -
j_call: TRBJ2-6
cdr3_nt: TGCGCCAGCAGCCAAGGGCGGCAGGGGCTGAGCGGGGCCAACGTCCTGACTTTC
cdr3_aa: CASSQGRQGLSGANVLTF

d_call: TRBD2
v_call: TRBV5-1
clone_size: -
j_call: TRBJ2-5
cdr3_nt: TGCGCCAGCAGCCCCTTAGCGGGAGGGGAGACCCAGTACTTC
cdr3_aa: CASSPLAGGETQYF

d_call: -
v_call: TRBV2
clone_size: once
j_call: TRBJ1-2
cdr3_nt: TGTGCCAGCAGCTACCGGGACTCCTATGGCTACACCTTC
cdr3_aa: CASSYRDSYGYTF

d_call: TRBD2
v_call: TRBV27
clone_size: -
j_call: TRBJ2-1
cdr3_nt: TGTGCCAGCAGTTTATACCCCGGGACTAGTTACAATGAGCAGTTCTTC
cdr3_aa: CASSLYPGTSYNEQFF

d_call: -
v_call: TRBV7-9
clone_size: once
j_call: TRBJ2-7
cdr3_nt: TGTGCCAGCAGCTTCCTACAGGAGTACGAGCAGTACTTC
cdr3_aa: CASSFLQEYEQYF

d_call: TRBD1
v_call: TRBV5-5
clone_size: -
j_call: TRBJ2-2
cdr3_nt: TGTGCCAGCAGCTTGGTCAGGACAGGGGGCAACACCGGGGAGCTGTTTTTT
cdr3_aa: CASSLVRTGGNTGELFF

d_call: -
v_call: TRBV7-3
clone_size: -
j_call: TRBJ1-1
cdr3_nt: TGTGCCAGCAGCTTAGCCGTGAGCTCTGAAGCTTTCTTT
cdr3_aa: CASSLAVSSEAFF

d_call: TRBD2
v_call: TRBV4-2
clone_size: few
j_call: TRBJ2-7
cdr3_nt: TGTGCCAGCAGCCAAGTCCACGGGAGGGGTGGCGAGCAGTACTTC
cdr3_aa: CASSQVHGRGGEQYF

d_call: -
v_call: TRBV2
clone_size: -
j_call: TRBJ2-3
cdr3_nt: TGTGCCAGTTTCCAGTTCCACACAGATACGCAGTATTTT
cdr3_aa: CASFQFHTDTQYF

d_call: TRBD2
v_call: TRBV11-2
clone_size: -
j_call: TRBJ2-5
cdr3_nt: TGTGCCAGCAGCTTAGGGGTTAGCGGGGGGCAAGAGACCCAGTACTTC
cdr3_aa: CASSLGVSGGQETQYF

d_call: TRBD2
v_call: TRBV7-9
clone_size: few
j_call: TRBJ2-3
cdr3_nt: TGTGCCAGCAGACCGGGACTAGCGACAGATACGCAGTATTTT
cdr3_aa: CASRPGLATDTQYF

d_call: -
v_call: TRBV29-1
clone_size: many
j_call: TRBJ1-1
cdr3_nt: TGCAGCGTTCCGGGGGGCACTGAAGCTTTCTTT
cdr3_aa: CSVPGGTEAFF

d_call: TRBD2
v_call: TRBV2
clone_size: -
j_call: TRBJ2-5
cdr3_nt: TGTGCCAGCAGTGAATCGGGACTAGCGGGAGGGCCCGGGACCCAGTACTTC
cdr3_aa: CASSESGLAGGPGTQYF

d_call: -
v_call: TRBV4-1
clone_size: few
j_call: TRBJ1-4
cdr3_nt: TGCGCCAGCAGCCAAGTCATTAGTGAAAAACTGTTTTTT
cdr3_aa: CASSQVISEKLFF

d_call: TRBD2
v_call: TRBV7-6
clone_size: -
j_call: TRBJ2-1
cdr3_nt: TGTGCCAGCAGCTTAGCGGGAGGGTTCAATGAGCAGTTCTTC
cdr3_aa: CASSLAGGFNEQFF

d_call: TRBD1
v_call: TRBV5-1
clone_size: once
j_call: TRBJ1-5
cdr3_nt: TGCGCCAGCAGCTTGGGTCAGGGGGCGGGATCGAGCAATCAGCCCCAGCATTTT
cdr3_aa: CASSLGQGAGSSNQPQHF

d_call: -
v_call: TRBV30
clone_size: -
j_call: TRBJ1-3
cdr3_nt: TGTGCCTGGAGTCCCCCGGGACATTTCTCTGGAAACACCATATATTTT
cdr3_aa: CAWSPPGHFSGNTIYF

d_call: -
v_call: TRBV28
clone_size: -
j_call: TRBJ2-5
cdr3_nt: TGTGCCAGCAGGCCCACAGGGTATCAGGAGACCCAGTACTTC
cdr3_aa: CASRPTGYQETQYF

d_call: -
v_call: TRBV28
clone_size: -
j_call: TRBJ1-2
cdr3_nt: TGTGCCAGCAGCCCCACGGGGCGGGGTGGCTACACCTTC
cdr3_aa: CASSPTGRGGYTF

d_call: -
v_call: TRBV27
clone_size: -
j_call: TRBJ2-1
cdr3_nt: TGTGCCAGCAGGACATACAGGGATCGGGCCTACAATGAGCAGTTCTTC
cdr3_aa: CASRTYRDRAYNEQFF

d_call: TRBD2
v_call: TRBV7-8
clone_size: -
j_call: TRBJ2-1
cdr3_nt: TGTGCCAGCAGCTTATTGGGCGGGAGGACCTCCTACAATGAGCAGTTCTTC
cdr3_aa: CASSLLGGRTSYNEQFF